The 20 T cell receptor beta chains in this list originate from one sample, sequenced in a study of blood T cell repertoires in COVID-19. TCRdb's copy holds only in-frame clones and misses some; the assay was immunoSEQ multiplex PCR. Of tens of thousands of clones listed, 85% to 90% are singletons. The sequenced sample consisted of peripheral blood. These receptors were taken from a man aged 55 to 70 with acute or convalescent COVID-19.

The V and J genes are TRBV6-5 and TRBJ2-4, with 9 bases lining up with TRBD1. Trimming cost V 4 bases and J 8 bases; bases outside gene matches: 6. The CDR3 covers 14 residues. Germline V gives CDR1 MNHEY, CDR2 SVGAGI. The CDR3 DNA is TGTGCCAGCAGTTCCGGGACAGGGAGAGACATTCAGTACTTC. Translated: CASSSGTGRDIQYF.

The chain couples TRBV2 to TRBJ1-6; a possible D gene is TRBD1 (6 bases). The ends were cut back, 7 bases at V and 3 bases at J, with 10 bases in the middle. This CDR3 region has 14 residues. CDR1 SNHLY and CDR2 FYNNEI come from the germline V gene. The CDR3 sequence: CASKLDSYNSPLHF. CDR3 nucleotides: TGTGCCAGCAAGTTGGACAGCTATAATTCACCCCTCCACTTT.

In this sample, this clone turned up a few times. The V gene is TRBV7-2, the J gene TRBJ2-3, with 8 positions matching TRBD1. The trim removed 6 bases at V and 2 bases at J, leaving 7 bases unmatched. Germline V gives CDR1 SGHTA, CDR2 FQGNSA. The CDR3 contains 15 residues. This chain's CDR3 is CASRLDRGYTDTQYF. CDR3 in DNA: TGTGCCAGCAGACTCGACAGGGGATACACAGATACGCAGTATTTT.

The genes are TRBV29-1 and TRBJ1-3; D is perhaps TRBD1 (6 bases). CDR3 size: 12 residues. Germline V CDR1 and CDR2: SQVTM, ANQGSEA. The V gene lost 3 bases and the J gene lost 4 bases, with 7 bases spanning the gap. In nucleotides, the CDR3 is TGCAGCGTTGATGGGGGCGGAAACACCATATATTTT. Protein product: CSVDGGGNTIYF. Combining the CDR3 with reference TRBV29-1 and TRBJ1-3 gives the whole variable domain SAVISQKPSRDICQRGTSLTIQCQVDSQVTMMFWYRQQPGQSLTLIATANQGSEATYESGFVIDKFPISRPNLTFSTLTVSNMSPEDSSIYLCSVDGGGNTIYFGEGSWLTVV.

V gene TRBV18 combines with J gene TRBJ1-5; possibly TRBD1 for D (5 bases). Germline CDR1 and CDR2: KGHSH and LQKENI. CDR3 length equals 13 residues. V lost 5 bases and J 3 bases, leaving 8 bases between the germline ends. The DNA of the CDR3 is TGTGCCAGCTCAGCAGGGCCCAATCAGCCCCAGCATTTT. Protein sequence: CASSAGPNQPQHF.

The V gene is TRBV6-1, the J gene TRBJ2-2; 7 positions agree with TRBD1. The CDR3 spans 16 residues. Germline V lookup: CDR1 MNHNS, CDR2 SASEGT. The V gene end was trimmed by 2 bases and the J gene end by 3 bases; junction bases not matched to a gene: 6. CDR3 region: CASSELDRVDTGELFF. CDR3 coding DNA: TGTGCCAGCAGTGAATTAGACAGGGTAGACACCGGGGAGCTGTTTTTT.

The chain recombines TRBV11-1 with TRBJ2-3; D gene unclear. The CDR3 sequence is 13 residues long. Germline lookup yields CDR1 SGHAT and CDR2 FQDESV (reference sequence). Trimming removed 5 bases from V and 3 bases from J, with 9 bases in between. The CDR3 sequence is CASSQLRTDTQYF. The CDR3 nucleotides read TGTGCCAGCAGCCAACTACGGACAGATACGCAGTATTTT.

The chain links TRBV7-3 to TRBJ2-7, with 9 bases identical to TRBD2. Trimming cost V 2 bases and J 7 bases; bases outside gene matches: 6. The CDR3 consists of 14 residues. CDR1 and CDR2 (germline): SGHTA, FQGTGA. The CDR3 DNA reads as TGTGCCAGCAGCTTAGGCGGGAGGGCGCAAGAGCAGTACTTC. It codes for CASSLGGRAQEQYF.

V usage is TRBV29-1 and J usage is TRBJ1-4; TRBD1 matches at 9 bases. The germline V gene encodes CDR1 SQVTM and CDR2 ANQGSEA. This CDR3 has 13 residues. After removal of 7 bases from V and 3 bases from J, the junction contained 3 bases not matched to a gene. In nucleotides, the CDR3 is TGCAGCGGACGGGACAGGGCTAATGAAAAACTGTTTTTT. Protein sequence: CSGRDRANEKLFF. The complete variable domain, with remaining parts taken from reference TRBV29-1 and TRBJ1-4, reads SAVISQKPSRDICQRGTSLTIQCQVDSQVTMMFWYRQQPGQSLTLIATANQGSEATYESGFVIDKFPISRPNLTFSTLTVSNMSPEDSSIYLCSGRDRANEKLFFGSGTQLSVL.

The chain joins TRBV6-1 to TRBJ1-4; D remains ambiguous. This CDR3 is built from 16 residues. Trimming shortened V by 1 base and J by 2 bases, and 11 bases separated the two germline ends. Per germline, CDR1 MNHNS and CDR2 SASEGT. DNA of the CDR3: TGTGCCAGCAGTGAAGACGGACTGGGGACTAATGAAAAACTGTTTTTT. Translating gives CASSEDGLGTNEKLFF.

V usage is TRBV11-3 and J usage is TRBJ2-7; D is perhaps TRBD1 (5 bases). V dropped 2 bases and J dropped 2 bases, with 19 bases sitting between them. CDR3 size: 17 residues. Germline values: CDR1 SGHNT, CDR2 YENEEA. CDR3 region: CASSLTVKRSRAYEQYF. In DNA form, the CDR3 reads TGTGCCAGCAGCTTAACTGTTAAGAGGTCCAGGGCCTACGAGCAGTACTTC.

The rearrangement joins TRBV11-2 to TRBJ2-1; TRBD2 aligns across 14 bases. CDR3 length: 17 residues. Germline trimming cut 5 bases from V and 6 bases from J; bases unmatched to any gene: 9. Germline V lookup: CDR1 SGHAT, CDR2 FQNNGV. The DNA for the CDR3 is TGTGCCAGCAGCCCCCGACTAGCGGGAGGGCCGGCCAATGAGCAGTTCTTC. This translates into CASSPRLAGGPANEQFF.

The V call is TRBV5-1, the J call TRBJ2-5; D gene unclear. The CDR3 loop spans 14 amino acids. CDR1 and CDR2 from the germline V gene are SGHRS and YFSETQ. The V and J ends lost 6 bases and 2 bases respectively, with 14 bases between them. CDR3 bases: TGCGCCAGCAACCGCGCAGGTCCTCAAGAGACCCAGTACTTC. Protein: CASNRAGPQETQYF.

The chain is built from TRBV9 and TRBJ1-6; D may be TRBD1 (5 bases). The CDR3 sequence is 14 residues long. The germline CDR1 and CDR2 sequences are SGDLS and YYNGEE. V gave up 0 bases and J gave up 7 bases, with 8 bases separating them. The CDR3 region is CASSVGPGNSPLHF. In nucleotides, the CDR3 is TGTGCCAGCAGCGTAGGTCCAGGGAATTCACCCCTCCACTTT.

The rearrangement links TRBV29-1 to TRBJ1-1, with a weak D call TRBD1 (5 bases). V lost 6 bases to trimming and J lost 4 bases, with 24 bases between them. The CDR3 sequence is 16 residues long. Germline-derived CDR1 and CDR2 are SQVTM and ANQGSEA. The CDR3 bases are TGCAGCGTATCCCCGGCGGGGACTTTTCAATTCACTGAAGCTTTCTTT. It yields the protein CSVSPAGTFQFTEAFF.

This chain links TRBV10-3 with TRBJ1-5; TRBD1 might be the D (6 bases). The germline V gene has CDR1 ENHRY and CDR2 SYGVKD. The V and J ends lost 4 bases and 0 bases respectively, with 13 bases between them. This CDR3 region has 16 residues. The CDR3 loop is CAISGGGDYSNQPQHF. In DNA form, the CDR3 reads TGTGCCATCAGTGGAGGGGGGGACTATAGCAATCAGCCCCAGCATTTT.

V gene TRBV28 combines with J gene TRBJ2-2; D is perhaps TRBD1 (6 bases). V was pared by 3 bases and J by 1 base, with 21 bases between. CDR1 MDHEN and CDR2 SYDVKM come from the germline V gene. There are 19 residues in the CDR3. CDR3 coding DNA: TGTGCCAGCAGTTTTCTCCCCCCTGGGGCAGGGGAGAACACCGGGGAGCTGTTTTTT. This encodes CASSFLPPGAGENTGELFF.

The CDR3 region has the DNA TGTGCCAGCAGTGGGAAAGCGGGGCGGGGGACCTACAATGAGCAGTTCTTC. It specifies CASSGKAGRGTYNEQFF. The V gene is TRBV27, the J gene TRBJ2-1, with 7 bases aligning to TRBD2. V shed 5 bases and J 2 bases; nucleotides not matched to a gene: 12. The CDR3 length is 17 residues. Per germline, CDR1 MNHEY and CDR2 SMNVEV (reference sequence).

The rearrangement uses TRBV27 and TRBJ1-3; D not resolved. The CDR3 runs to 15 residues. V was cut by 4 bases and J by 3 bases, with 13 bases left in between. Germline-derived CDR1 and CDR2 are MNHEY and SMNVEV (reference sequence). CDR3 coding DNA: TGTGCCAGCAGTTCCACCCCCGAGAGTGGAAACACCATATATTTT. Amino acids: CASSSTPESGNTIYF.

Only one count was recorded for this clone. The chain joins TRBV12-3 or TRBV12-4 to TRBJ2-7; tentatively, D is TRBD2 (5 bases). Trimming cost V 2 bases and J 4 bases, with 9 bases left between them. This CDR3 has 13 residues. Here the CDR3 reads CASSLYGDYEQYF. The CDR3 DNA follows: TGTGCCAGCAGTTTATACGGGGATTACGAGCAGTACTTC.